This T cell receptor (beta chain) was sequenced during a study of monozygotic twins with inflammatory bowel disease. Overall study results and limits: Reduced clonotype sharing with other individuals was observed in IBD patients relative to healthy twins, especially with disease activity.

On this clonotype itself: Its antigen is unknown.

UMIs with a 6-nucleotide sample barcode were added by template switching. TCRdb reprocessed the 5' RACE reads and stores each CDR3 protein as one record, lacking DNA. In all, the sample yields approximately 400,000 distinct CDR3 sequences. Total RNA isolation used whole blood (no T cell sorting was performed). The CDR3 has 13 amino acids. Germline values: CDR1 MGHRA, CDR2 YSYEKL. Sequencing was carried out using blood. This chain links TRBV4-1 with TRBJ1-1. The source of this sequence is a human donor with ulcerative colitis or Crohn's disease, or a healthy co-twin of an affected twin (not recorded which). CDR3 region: CASSQDRKAEAFF.